A single sample gave rise to the 6 T cell receptor beta chains below, sequenced in a study of blood T cell repertoires in COVID-19. Sequencing used immunoSEQ multiplex PCR; TCRdb keeps in-frame clones, though not all of them. The sample contains 70,000 to 90,000 clones, 88% of which appear only once. Sequences were obtained from peripheral blood. These receptors all come from a man between 45 and 60 years old with acute or convalescent COVID-19.

The V gene is TRBV13, the J gene TRBJ2-7; 7 bases align to TRBD1. Germline loops: CDR1 PRHDT, CDR2 FYEKMQ (reference sequence). V was pared by 3 bases and J by 2 bases, with 4 bases of the junction left unmatched. There are 14 residues in the CDR3. The CDR3 is CASSFGDSTYEQYF. The CDR3 nucleotides are TGTGCCAGCAGCTTCGGGGACAGTACCTACGAGCAGTACTTC.

The rearrangement links TRBV21-1 to TRBJ2-3; the listed D gene, TRBD1, was not tested against the DNA. TRBV21-1 represents a pseudogene. This CDR3 contains 16 residues. CDR3 nucleotide sequence: TGTGCCAGCAGAGACGGACAGGACACTAGCACAGATACGCAGTATTTT. This gives the protein CASRDGQDTSTDTQYF.

The gene calls are TRBV9 and TRBJ1-2; D is perhaps TRBD1 (6 bases). With 4 bases removed from V and 4 bases from J, the gap between germline ends came to 20 bases. Germline lookup yields CDR1 SGDLS and CDR2 YYNGEE. CDR3 length: 16 residues. The CDR3 region is CASSPPGRGTSYGYTF. Written as DNA, the CDR3 is TGTGCCAGCAGCCCCCCGGGGAGGGGGACAAGCTATGGCTACACCTTC.

The genes are TRBV4-1 and TRBJ2-2, with D perhaps TRBD1 (5 bases). This CDR3 has 16 amino acids. Per germline, CDR1 MGHRA and CDR2 YSYEKL. The V end lost 4 bases, the J end lost 0 bases, and 12 bases lay between the germline ends. CDR3 DNA sequence: TGCGCCAGCAGCCGTTATCAGGGAACGAACACCGGGGAGCTGTTTTTT. Protein: CASSRYQGTNTGELFF.

This chain connects TRBV11-2 to TRBJ2-1; D call uncertain. The V and J ends lost 5 bases and 9 bases respectively, with 8 bases between them. The CDR3 totals 11 residues. Germline-derived CDR1 and CDR2 are SGHAT and FQNNGV. This CDR3 is CASSAFSEQFF. CDR3 in DNA: TGTGCCAGCAGCGCTTTTAGTGAGCAGTTCTTC.

J is TRBJ1-1 and V is TRBV5-4; D uncertain. The CDR3 totals 13 residues. V shed 4 bases and J shed 5 bases, with 12 bases lying between them. Per the germline V gene, CDR1 is SGHNT and CDR2 is YYREEE (reference sequence). This chain's CDR3 is CASSNNRGTEAFF. Written as DNA, the CDR3 is TGTGCCAGCAGCAACAATCGAGGTACTGAAGCTTTCTTT.